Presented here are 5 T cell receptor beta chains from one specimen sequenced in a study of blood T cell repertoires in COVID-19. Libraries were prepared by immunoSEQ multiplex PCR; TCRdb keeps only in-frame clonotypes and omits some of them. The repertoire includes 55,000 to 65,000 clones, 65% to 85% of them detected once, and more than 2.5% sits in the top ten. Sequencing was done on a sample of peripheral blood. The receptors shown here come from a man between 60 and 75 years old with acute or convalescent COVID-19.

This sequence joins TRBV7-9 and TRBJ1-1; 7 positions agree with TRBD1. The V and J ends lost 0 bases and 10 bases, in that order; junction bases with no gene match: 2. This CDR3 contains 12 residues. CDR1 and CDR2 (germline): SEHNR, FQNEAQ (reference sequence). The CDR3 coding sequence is TGTGCCAGCAGCTTAGCTCAGGGGGGAGCTTTCTTT. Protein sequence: CASSLAQGGAFF.

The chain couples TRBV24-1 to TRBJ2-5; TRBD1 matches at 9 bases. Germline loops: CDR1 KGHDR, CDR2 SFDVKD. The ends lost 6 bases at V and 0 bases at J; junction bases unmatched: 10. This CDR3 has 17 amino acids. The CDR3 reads CATSSGTGTEYQETQYF. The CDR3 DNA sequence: TGTGCCACCAGTTCCGGGACAGGGACAGAGTACCAAGAGACCCAGTACTTC.

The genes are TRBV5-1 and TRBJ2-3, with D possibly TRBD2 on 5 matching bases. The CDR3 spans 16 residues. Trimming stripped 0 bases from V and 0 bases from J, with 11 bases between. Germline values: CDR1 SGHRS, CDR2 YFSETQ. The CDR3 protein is CASSLAEGGSTDTQYF. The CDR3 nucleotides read TGCGCCAGCAGCTTGGCGGAAGGAGGTAGCACAGATACGCAGTATTTT.

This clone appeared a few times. The CDR3 reads CASPTPAAYGYTF. Here the CDR3 DNA reads TGTGCCTCCCCGACCCCGGCGGCTTATGGCTACACCTTC. The chain links TRBV30 to TRBJ1-2; D remains ambiguous. The germline CDR1 and CDR2 sequences are GTSNPN and SVGIG (reference sequence). The CDR3 is 13 amino acids. V was trimmed by 7 bases and J by 5 bases, leaving 17 bases between them.

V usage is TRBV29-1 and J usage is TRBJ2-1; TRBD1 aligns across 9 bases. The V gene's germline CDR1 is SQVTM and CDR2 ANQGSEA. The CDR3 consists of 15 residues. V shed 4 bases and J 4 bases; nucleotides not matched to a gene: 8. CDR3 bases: TGCAGCGTTGGAGGGGGACAGGGAGTTTACAATGAGCAGTTCTTC. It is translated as CSVGGGQGVYNEQFF.